One and the same sample provided the 20 T cell receptor beta chains below, sequenced in a study of T-cell memory formation after mild COVID-19. Via MiXCR, TCRdb re-called the 5' RACE reads, giving one row per CDR3 protein. The data hold a few hundred thousand distinct CDR3 sequences, with approximately 23% observed a single time. Sequencing input: PBMCs or a T cell subset sorted from them (not recorded which). Every receptor here comes from an adult woman who had mild COVID-19 (a few samples of this study predate the infection). Cell type and time point are not known.

This clonotype was picked up many times. The CDR3, as DNA: TGCGCCAGCAGCTTGGGGGACAGCTACAATGAGCAGTTCTTC. Its protein is CASSLGDSYNEQFF. The chain carries TRBV5-1 and TRBJ2-1; TRBD1 matches at 7 bases. J gave up 3 bases and V 0 bases, and 0 bases lay outside the gene matches. This CDR3 comprises 14 residues. Germline CDR1 SGHRS, CDR2 YFSETQ.

The chain is built from TRBV9 and TRBJ2-3; TRBD2 matches 7 bases. Looked up from germline, CDR1 is SGDLS and CDR2 is YYNGEE. V gave up 1 base and J gave up 2 bases; unmatched junction bases: 4. The CDR3 covers 15 residues. The CDR3 loop is CASSVRGSHTDTQYF. The CDR3 nucleotides are TGTGCCAGCAGCGTACGCGGGAGCCACACAGATACGCAGTATTTT.

This rearrangement joins TRBV7-2 to TRBJ2-6, with no clear D. In germline, CDR1 is SGHTA, CDR2 FQGNSA. The CDR3 length is 14 residues. The V gene lost 5 bases and the J gene lost 3 bases, with 8 bases spanning the gap. CDR3 loop: CASSPGDGANVLTF. The CDR3 region has the DNA TGTGCCAGCAGCCCTGGGGATGGGGCCAACGTCCTGACTTTC. Complete variable domain (other parts from reference TRBV7-2 and TRBJ2-6): GAGVSQSPSNKVTEKGKDVELRCDPISGHTALYWYRQSLGQGLEFLIYFQGNSAPDKSGLPSDRFSAERTGGSVSTLTIQRTQQEDSAVYLCASSPGDGANVLTFGAGSRLTVL.

The J gene is TRBJ2-3, the V gene TRBV5-1, with 7 positions matching TRBD1. This CDR3 is built from 16 residues. In germline, CDR1 is SGHRS, CDR2 YFSETQ. V shed 4 bases and J 0 bases; nucleotides not matched to a gene: 8. CDR3 coding DNA: TGCGCCAGCAGCGGAGGACAGGCCCTGAGCACAGATACGCAGTATTTT. Its translation: CASSGGQALSTDTQYF.

This clonotype was observed at least ten times. This sequence joins TRBV7-7 and TRBJ2-1; 9 bases align to TRBD2. Germline values: CDR1 SSHAT, CDR2 FNYEAQ (reference sequence). The CDR3 sequence is 15 residues long. The CDR3 loop is CAGSPGLARTNEQFF. CDR3 DNA sequence: TGTGCTGGATCGCCGGGACTAGCCAGGACCAATGAGCAGTTCTTC.

CDR3 in DNA: TGTGCCACCAGCAGAGATCTTGGGGATGGCTACACCTTC. Translating it yields CATSRDLGDGYTF. The chain carries TRBV15 and TRBJ1-2; the D is unclear. This CDR3 contains 13 residues. V was clipped by 0 bases and J by 6 bases, with 8 bases between them. Germline lookup yields CDR1 LNHNV and CDR2 YYDKDF (reference sequence).

This chain links TRBV29-1 with TRBJ1-1, with 7 bases that match TRBD1. CDR3 length: 11 amino acids. With V trimmed by 3 bases and J by 8 bases, 3 bases remained unmatched. Per germline, CDR1 SQVTM and CDR2 ANQGSEA. The CDR3 is CSVERDREAFF. The CDR3 DNA reads TGCAGCGTTGAGCGGGACAGAGAAGCTTTCTTT.

This clonotype was observed a few times. This chain links TRBV28 with TRBJ1-2, with 11 bases matching TRBD1. Germline V CDR1 and CDR2: MDHEN, SYDVKM. The CDR3 has 15 residues. The ends lost 6 bases at V and 7 bases at J; junction bases unmatched: 10. CDR3 region: CASSSPGQGAFGYTF. Written as DNA, the CDR3 is TGTGCCAGCAGCTCCCCCGGACAGGGGGCGTTTGGCTACACCTTC.

This clonotype was detected only a few times. The V call is TRBV27, the J call TRBJ1-4, with 7 bases aligning to TRBD1. The CDR3 consists of 14 residues. V was clipped by 5 bases and J by 4 bases; unmatched bases: 4. CDR1 is MNHEY and CDR2 is SMNVEV in the germline V gene (reference sequence). The CDR3 spells CASSPRDSNEKLFF. DNA of the CDR3: TGTGCCAGCAGTCCTCGGGACAGTAATGAAAAACTGTTTTTT.

The chain is built from TRBV20-1 and TRBJ2-1; perhaps TRBD2 as D (5 bases). The ends were cut back, 0 bases at V and 9 bases at J, with 12 bases in the middle. Germline values: CDR1 DFQATT, CDR2 SNEGSKA (reference sequence). The CDR3 is 13 amino acids. The CDR3 DNA is TGCAGTGCTAGAGATCCACTAGTAAGTGAGCAGTTCTTC. Its protein product is CSARDPLVSEQFF.

The J gene is TRBJ1-2, the V gene TRBV12-3 or TRBV12-4; D may be TRBD1 (5 bases). The CDR3 is 14 amino acids. V lost 3 bases and J 4 bases, leaving 12 bases between the germline ends. The CDR3 loop reads CASSLGPTGYGYTF. CDR3 coding DNA: TGTGCCAGCAGTTTGGGGCCGACGGGCTATGGCTACACCTTC.

This clonotype was found a few times. The chain joins TRBV5-1 to TRBJ2-7; a possible D gene is TRBD1 (7 bases). The CDR3 contains 15 residues. Trimming took 4 bases from V and 3 from J, leaving 17 bases between them. CDR1 is SGHRS and CDR2 is YFSETQ in the germline V gene. The CDR3 reads CASSRHDREVYEQYF. The CDR3 region has the DNA TGCGCCAGCAGCCGCCATGACAGGGAGGTCTACGAGCAGTACTTC.

In this sample, this clonotype turned up many times. This chain uses TRBV12-3 or TRBV12-4 with TRBJ2-1; 15 bases agree with TRBD2. Trimming at V came to 7 bases and at J to 13 bases, leaving 8 bases not matched to a gene. The CDR3 loop spans 14 amino acids. The CDR3 sequence: CASTLGLAGGGQFF. The CDR3 DNA is TGTGCCAGCACCCTTGGACTAGCGGGAGGGGGACAGTTCTTC.

This rearrangement joins TRBV9 to TRBJ2-5; D is ambiguous. V was pared by 0 bases and J by 0 bases, with 9 bases between. The germline V gene has CDR1 SGDLS and CDR2 YYNGEE. This CDR3 is 15 amino acids long. The CDR3 coding sequence is TGTGCCAGCAGCGTAGGGTGGGCCTACCAAGAGACCCAGTACTTC. Protein: CASSVGWAYQETQYF.

There are a few counts of this clonotype. The chain combines TRBV27 with TRBJ1-5, with D unresolved. Germline CDR1 is MNHEY and CDR2 is SMNVEV (reference sequence). V was shortened by 10 bases and J by 5 bases, with 21 bases between the two germline ends. There are 15 residues in the CDR3. The CDR3 bases are TGTGCCACCCACGCCTTAGGCAGCCACGATCAGCCCCAGCATTTT. Residues: CATHALGSHDQPQHF.

In nucleotides, the CDR3 is TGTGCCAGCCGCGCCGGGGCGCAGGAGACCCAGTACTTC. The encoded protein is CASRAGAQETQYF. The chain joins TRBV5-4 to TRBJ2-5, with D perhaps being TRBD1 or TRBD2 (5 bases each). Germline CDR1 reads SGHNT; CDR2 reads YYREEE (reference sequence). The CDR3 has 13 amino acids. V lost 7 bases to trimming and J lost 5 bases, with 15 bases between them. Based on the CDR3 plus reference TRBV5-4 and TRBJ2-5, the full variable domain is ETGVTQSPTHLIKTRGQQVTLRCSSQSGHNTVSWYQQALGQGPQFIFQYYREEENGRGNFPPRFSGLQFPNYSSELNVNALELDDSALYLCASRAGAQETQYFGPGTRLLVL.

This clonotype occurred many times. This chain links TRBV7-6 with TRBJ2-6, with 9 bases fitting TRBD1. Germline values: CDR1 SGHVS, CDR2 FNYEAQ. Losses at the gene ends were 5 bases for V and 2 bases for J; bases not matched to a gene: 10. This CDR3 has 18 amino acids. CDR3 loop: CASSLGGQGSPGANVLTF. In DNA form, the CDR3 reads TGTGCCAGCAGCCTAGGGGGACAGGGATCCCCTGGGGCCAACGTCCTGACTTTC.

This clonotype was detected a few times. V gene TRBV12-3 or TRBV12-4 combines with J gene TRBJ2-5, with D possibly TRBD2 on 5 matching bases. V lost 1 base and J lost 2, with 14 bases in between. The CDR3 has 16 amino acids. The CDR3 protein is CASSLDGTGMQETQYF. In DNA, the CDR3 is TGTGCCAGCAGTTTAGATGGTACGGGGATGCAAGAGACCCAGTACTTC.

The table lists this clonotype with many counts. J is TRBJ1-1 and V is TRBV29-1; D gene uncertain. V shed 4 bases and J shed 7 bases, with 10 bases lying between them. The CDR3 is 11 amino acids. CDR1 and CDR2 (germline): SQVTM, ANQGSEA. CDR3 DNA: TGCAGCGTTGTAAGGTCGAGTGAAGCTTTCTTT. Translated, it gives CSVVRSSEAFF.

This clonotype was seen a few times. J is TRBJ2-7 and V is TRBV18; 9 bases align to TRBD2. V shed 2 bases and J 0 bases; nucleotides not matched to a gene: 5. CDR1 and CDR2 from the germline V gene are KGHSH and LQKENI. This CDR3 is 16 amino acids long. CDR3 sequence: CASSPGTSLSSYEQYF. The CDR3 region has the DNA TGTGCCAGCTCACCAGGGACTAGCCTTAGCTCCTACGAGCAGTACTTC.